This record concerns one TCR beta chain sequence. This specimen belongs to a study of blood T cell repertoires in COVID-19. The V gene lost 1 base and the J gene lost 2 bases, with 12 bases spanning the gap. The CDR3 contains 15 residues. The germline V gene has CDR1 SGHNT and CDR2 YYREEE (reference sequence). This table comes from immunoSEQ multiplex PCR, and its TCRdb copy is limited to in-frame clones, with some not included. The repertoire holds some 87,000 clones, with roughly 80% as singletons. V is TRBV5-4 and J is TRBJ2-5; perhaps TRBD2 as D (6 bases). Sequences were obtained from peripheral blood. This TCR was sampled from a human donor in a cohort sampled during active COVID-19. CDR3 residues: CASSLRGSGQETQYF. In nucleotides, the CDR3 is TGTGCCAGCAGCTTGCGGGGGTCGGGACAAGAGACCCAGTACTTC.